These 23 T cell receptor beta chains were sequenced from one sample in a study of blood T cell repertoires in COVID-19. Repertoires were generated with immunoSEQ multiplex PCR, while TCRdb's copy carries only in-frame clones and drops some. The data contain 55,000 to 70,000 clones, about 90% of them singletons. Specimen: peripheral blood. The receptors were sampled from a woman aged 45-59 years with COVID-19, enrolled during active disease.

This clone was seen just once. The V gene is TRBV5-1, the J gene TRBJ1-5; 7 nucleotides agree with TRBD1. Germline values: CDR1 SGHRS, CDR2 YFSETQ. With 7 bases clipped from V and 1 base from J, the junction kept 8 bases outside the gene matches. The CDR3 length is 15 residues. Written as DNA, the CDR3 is TGCGCCAGCTCCGAGACAGGGCCCAGCAATCAGCCCCAGCATTTT. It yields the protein CASSETGPSNQPQHF.

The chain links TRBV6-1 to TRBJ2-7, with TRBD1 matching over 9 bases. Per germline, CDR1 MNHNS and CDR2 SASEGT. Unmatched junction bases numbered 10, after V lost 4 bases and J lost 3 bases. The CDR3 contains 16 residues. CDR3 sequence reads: CASSASAGTGNYEQYF. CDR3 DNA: TGTGCCAGCAGTGCTTCCGCTGGGACAGGGAACTACGAGCAGTACTTC.

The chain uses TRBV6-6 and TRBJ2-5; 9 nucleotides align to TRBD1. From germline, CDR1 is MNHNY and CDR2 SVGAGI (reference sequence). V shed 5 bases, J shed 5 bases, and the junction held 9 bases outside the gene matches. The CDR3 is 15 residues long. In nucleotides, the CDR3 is TGTGCCAGCAGTCAGAACAGGGGGCTCGGGGAGACCCAGTACTTC. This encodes CASSQNRGLGETQYF.

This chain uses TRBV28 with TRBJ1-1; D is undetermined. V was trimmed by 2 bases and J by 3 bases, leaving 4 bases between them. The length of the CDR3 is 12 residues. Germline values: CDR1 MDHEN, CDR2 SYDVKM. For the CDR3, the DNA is TGTGCCAGCAGTTTAGAGTACACTGAAGCTTTCTTT. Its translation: CASSLEYTEAFF.

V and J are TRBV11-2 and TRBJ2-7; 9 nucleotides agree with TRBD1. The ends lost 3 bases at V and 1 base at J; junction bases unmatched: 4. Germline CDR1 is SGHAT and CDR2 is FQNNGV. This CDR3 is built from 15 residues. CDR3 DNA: TGTGCCAGCAGCTTGGACAGGGGAGGGTCCTACGAGCAGTACTTC. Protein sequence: CASSLDRGGSYEQYF. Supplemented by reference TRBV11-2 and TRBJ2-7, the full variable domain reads EAGVAQSPRYKIIEKRQSVAFWCNPISGHATLYWYQQILGQGPKLLIQFQNNGVVDDSQLPKDRFSAERLKGVDSTLKIQPAKLEDSAVYLCASSLDRGGSYEQYFGPGTRLTVT.

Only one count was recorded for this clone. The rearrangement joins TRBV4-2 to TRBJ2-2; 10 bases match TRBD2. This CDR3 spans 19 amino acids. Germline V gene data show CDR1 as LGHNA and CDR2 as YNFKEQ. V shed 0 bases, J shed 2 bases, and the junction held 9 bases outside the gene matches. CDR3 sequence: CASSQDSDWTSGNTGELFF. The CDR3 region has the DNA TGTGCCAGCAGCCAAGATTCGGACTGGACTAGCGGTAACACCGGGGAGCTGTTTTTT.

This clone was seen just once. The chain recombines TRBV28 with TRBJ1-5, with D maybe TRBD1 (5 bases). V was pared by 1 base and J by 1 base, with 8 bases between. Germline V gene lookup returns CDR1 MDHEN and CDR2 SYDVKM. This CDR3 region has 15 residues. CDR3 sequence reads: CASSLSGPSNQPQHF. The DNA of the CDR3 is TGTGCCAGCAGTTTATCAGGGCCCAGCAATCAGCCCCAGCATTTT.

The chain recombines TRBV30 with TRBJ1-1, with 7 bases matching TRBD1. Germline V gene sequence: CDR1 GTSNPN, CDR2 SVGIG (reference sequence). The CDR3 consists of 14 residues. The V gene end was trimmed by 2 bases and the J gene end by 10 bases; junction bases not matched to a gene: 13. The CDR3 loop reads CAWSPMTGKGRAFF. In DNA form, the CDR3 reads TGTGCCTGGAGTCCTATGACAGGGAAGGGAAGAGCTTTCTTT.

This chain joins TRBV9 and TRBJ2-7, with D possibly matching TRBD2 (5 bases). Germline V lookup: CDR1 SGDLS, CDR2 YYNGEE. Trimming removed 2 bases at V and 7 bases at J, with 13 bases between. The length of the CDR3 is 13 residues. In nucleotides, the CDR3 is TGTGCCAGCAGCGTTGGAGGACTTGGGGAGCAGTACTTC. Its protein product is CASSVGGLGEQYF.

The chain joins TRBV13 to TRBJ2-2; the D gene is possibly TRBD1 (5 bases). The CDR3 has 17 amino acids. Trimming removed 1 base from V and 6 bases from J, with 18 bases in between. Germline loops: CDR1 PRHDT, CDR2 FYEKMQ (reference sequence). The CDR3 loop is CASSLVTAGWPAGELFF. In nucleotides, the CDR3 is TGTGCCAGCAGCTTAGTTACGGCAGGGTGGCCCGCCGGGGAGCTGTTTTTT.

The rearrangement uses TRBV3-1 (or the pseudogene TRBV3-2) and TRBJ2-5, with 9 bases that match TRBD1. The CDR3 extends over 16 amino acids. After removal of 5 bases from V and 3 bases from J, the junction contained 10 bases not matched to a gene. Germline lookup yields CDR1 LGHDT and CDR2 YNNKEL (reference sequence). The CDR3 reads CASSFFHRGLKETQYF. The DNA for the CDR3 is TGTGCCAGCAGCTTTTTCCACAGGGGGCTGAAAGAGACCCAGTACTTC.

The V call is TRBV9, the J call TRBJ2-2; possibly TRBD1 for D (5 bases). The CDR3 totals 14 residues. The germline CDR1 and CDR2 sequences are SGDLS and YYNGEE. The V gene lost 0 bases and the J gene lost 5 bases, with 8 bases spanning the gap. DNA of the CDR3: TGTGCCAGCAGCGTAGCGGCAGGGACCGGGGAGCTGTTTTTT. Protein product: CASSVAAGTGELFF.

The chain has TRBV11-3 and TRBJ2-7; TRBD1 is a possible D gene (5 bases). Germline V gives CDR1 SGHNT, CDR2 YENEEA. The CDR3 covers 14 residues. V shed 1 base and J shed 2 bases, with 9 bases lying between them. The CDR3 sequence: CASSLAAGTYEQYF. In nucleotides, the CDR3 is TGTGCCAGCAGCTTAGCCGCAGGGACCTACGAGCAGTACTTC.

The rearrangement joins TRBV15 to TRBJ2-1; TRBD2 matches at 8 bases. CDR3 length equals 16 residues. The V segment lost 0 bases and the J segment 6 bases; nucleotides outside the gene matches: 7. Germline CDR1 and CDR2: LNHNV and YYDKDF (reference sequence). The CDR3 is CATSRDRGAGANEQFF. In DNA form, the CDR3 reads TGTGCCACCAGCAGAGATCGGGGAGCGGGAGCCAATGAGCAGTTCTTC.

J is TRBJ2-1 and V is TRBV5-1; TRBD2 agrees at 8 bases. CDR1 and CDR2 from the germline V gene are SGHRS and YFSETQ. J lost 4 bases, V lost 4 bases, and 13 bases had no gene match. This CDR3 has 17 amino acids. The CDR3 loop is CASSPGRVAGLYNEQFF. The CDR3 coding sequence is TGCGCCAGCAGCCCAGGACGGGTAGCGGGACTATACAATGAGCAGTTCTTC.

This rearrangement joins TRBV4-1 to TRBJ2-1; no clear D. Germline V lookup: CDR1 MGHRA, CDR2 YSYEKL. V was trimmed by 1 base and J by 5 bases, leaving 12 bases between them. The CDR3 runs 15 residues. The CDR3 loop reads CASSQVVIADNEQFF. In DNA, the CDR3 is TGCGCCAGCAGCCAAGTTGTCATAGCCGACAATGAGCAGTTCTTC.

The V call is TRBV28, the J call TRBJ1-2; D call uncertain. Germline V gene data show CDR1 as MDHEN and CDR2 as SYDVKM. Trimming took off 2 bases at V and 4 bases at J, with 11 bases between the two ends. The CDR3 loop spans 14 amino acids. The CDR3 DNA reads TGTGCCAGCAGTTTAGGCCCCTCTTTCTATGGCTACACCTTC. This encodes CASSLGPSFYGYTF.

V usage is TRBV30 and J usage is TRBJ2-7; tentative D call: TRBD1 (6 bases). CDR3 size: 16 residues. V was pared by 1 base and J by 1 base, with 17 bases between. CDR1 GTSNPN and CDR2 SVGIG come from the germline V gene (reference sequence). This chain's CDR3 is CAWSATPGTLSYEQYF. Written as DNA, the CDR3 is TGTGCCTGGAGTGCGACCCCCGGGACACTATCCTACGAGCAGTACTTC.

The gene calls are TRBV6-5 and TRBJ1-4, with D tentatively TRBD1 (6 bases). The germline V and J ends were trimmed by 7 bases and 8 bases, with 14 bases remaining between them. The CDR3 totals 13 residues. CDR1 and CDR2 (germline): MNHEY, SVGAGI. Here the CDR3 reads CASTRTESEKLFF. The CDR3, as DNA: TGTGCCAGCACCCGGACAGAATCCGAAAAACTGTTTTTT.

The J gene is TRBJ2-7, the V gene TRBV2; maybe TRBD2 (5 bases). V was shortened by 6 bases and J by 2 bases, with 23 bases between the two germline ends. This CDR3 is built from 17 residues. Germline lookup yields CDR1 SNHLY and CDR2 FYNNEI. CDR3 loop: CASSSYHPRSGAYEQYF. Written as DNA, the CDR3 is TGTGCCAGCAGCTCATACCACCCGAGGTCCGGGGCCTACGAGCAGTACTTC.

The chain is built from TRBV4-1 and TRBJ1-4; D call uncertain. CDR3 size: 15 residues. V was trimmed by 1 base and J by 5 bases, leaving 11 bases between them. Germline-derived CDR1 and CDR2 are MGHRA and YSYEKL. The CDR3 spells CASSQAALRNEKLFF. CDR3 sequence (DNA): TGCGCCAGCAGCCAAGCAGCACTAAGGAATGAAAAACTGTTTTTT.

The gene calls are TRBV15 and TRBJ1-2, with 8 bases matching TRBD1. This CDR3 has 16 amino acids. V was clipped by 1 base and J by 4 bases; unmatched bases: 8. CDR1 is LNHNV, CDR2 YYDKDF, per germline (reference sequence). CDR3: CATSRVVQGAVYGYTF. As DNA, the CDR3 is TGTGCCACCAGCAGAGTAGTTCAGGGGGCGGTCTATGGCTACACCTTC.

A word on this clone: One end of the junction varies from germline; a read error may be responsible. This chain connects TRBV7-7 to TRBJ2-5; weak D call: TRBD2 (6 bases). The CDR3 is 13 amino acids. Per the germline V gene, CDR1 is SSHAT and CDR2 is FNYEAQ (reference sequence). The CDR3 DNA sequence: TGTGCTAGCAGTGGGGATCGGGGGGAGACCCAGTACTTC. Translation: CASSGDRGETQYF.